These 17 T cell receptor beta chains came from one sample sequenced in a study of blood T cell repertoires in COVID-19. This table comes from immunoSEQ multiplex PCR, and its TCRdb copy is limited to in-frame clones, with some not included. The sample yields 130,000 to 150,000 clones, 60% to 85% seen once. Sequenced input: peripheral blood. The receptors here all came from a woman aged 55-75 years with acute or convalescent COVID-19.

The CDR3 nucleotides read TGTGCCAGCAGCACCGGGTACCGAACACCCCCTATCTATGGCTACACCTTC. It specifies CASSTGYRTPPIYGYTF. This chain links TRBV5-6 with TRBJ1-2, with D unclear. Germline CDR1 reads SGHDT; CDR2 reads YYEEEE. This CDR3 is built from 17 residues. V lost 4 bases, J lost 4 bases, and 23 bases lay in between.

This chain connects TRBV28 to TRBJ2-1, with TRBD2 as a possible D gene (6 bases). V was trimmed by 7 bases and J by 12 bases, leaving 19 bases between them. This CDR3 has 13 residues. From germline, CDR1 is MDHEN and CDR2 SYDVKM. Here the CDR3 reads CASNPGTLDRQFF. CDR3 nucleotide sequence: TGTGCCAGCAACCCCGGGACTTTAGACCGGCAGTTCTTC.

The V gene is TRBV30, the J gene TRBJ2-1, with 7 bases that match TRBD2. The CDR3 consists of 13 residues. V gave up 0 bases and J gave up 6 bases; unmatched junction bases: 2. Germline V gives CDR1 GTSNPN, CDR2 SVGIG (reference sequence). CDR3 bases: TGTGCCTGGAGTGTGGGGAGGGCCAATGAGCAGTTCTTC. Its translation is CAWSVGRANEQFF.

The chain couples TRBV30 to TRBJ2-2, with TRBD2 matching over 7 bases. In germline, CDR1 is GTSNPN, CDR2 SVGIG (reference sequence). The CDR3 length is 14 residues. Trimming cost V 2 bases and J 5 bases; bases outside gene matches: 5. The CDR3 sequence: CAWSIGGSTGELFF. CDR3 sequence (DNA): TGTGCCTGGAGTATTGGCGGGAGTACCGGGGAGCTGTTTTTT.

The J gene is TRBJ2-7, the V gene TRBV5-4, with D unclear. Germline CDR1 and CDR2: SGHNT and YYREEE (reference sequence). This CDR3 has 13 residues. V dropped 1 base and J dropped 3 bases, with 8 bases sitting between them. In DNA, the CDR3 is TGTGCCAGCAGCTTGAAGAACAACTACGAGCAGTACTTC. This sequence encodes CASSLKNNYEQYF.

The rearrangement uses TRBV7-2 and TRBJ2-2, with D tentatively TRBD2 (6 bases). Germline values: CDR1 SGHTA, CDR2 FQGNSA. The CDR3 is 15 residues long. Trimming stripped 5 bases from V and 1 base from J, with 11 bases between. The CDR3 protein is CASSRRRENTGELFF. In DNA form, the CDR3 reads TGTGCCAGCAGCCGTCGGCGGGAGAACACCGGGGAGCTGTTTTTT.

The rearrangement links TRBV7-6 to TRBJ1-3; a possible D gene is TRBD1 (6 bases). The V gene lost 1 base and the J gene lost 2 bases, with 15 bases spanning the gap. There are 17 residues in the CDR3. Per germline, CDR1 SGHVS and CDR2 FNYEAQ. CDR3 protein: CASSLGPGTLPGNTIYF. In DNA form, the CDR3 reads TGTGCCAGCAGCTTAGGTCCCGGGACATTGCCTGGAAACACCATATATTTT.

The chain has TRBV28 and TRBJ1-5; D unclear. Germline assignment: CDR1 MDHEN and CDR2 SYDVKM. V gave up 2 bases and J gave up 5 bases, with 13 bases separating them. This CDR3 region has 15 residues. The CDR3 sequence is CASSLVGLSYQPQHF. The CDR3 coding sequence is TGTGCCAGCAGTTTAGTTGGACTGTCCTATCAGCCCCAGCATTTT.

The chain carries TRBV24-1 and TRBJ2-7, with 11 nucleotides matching TRBD2. Per the germline V gene, CDR1 is KGHDR and CDR2 is SFDVKD. The trim removed 7 bases at V and 4 bases at J, leaving 5 bases unmatched. This CDR3 has 14 residues. CDR3 amino acids: CATSTTSGKYEQYF. The CDR3, as DNA: TGTGCCACCAGCACGACTAGCGGGAAGTACGAGCAGTACTTC.

The chain is built from TRBV6-5 and TRBJ1-1, with D perhaps TRBD1 (6 bases). Looked up from germline, CDR1 is MNHEY and CDR2 is SVGAGI. The CDR3 totals 15 residues. The V end was cut by 3 bases, the J end by 3 bases, with 14 bases between. CDR3 nucleotides: TGTGCCAGCAGTTATTCTCCGAGGGGGTACACTGAAGCTTTCTTT. Encoded protein: CASSYSPRGYTEAFF.

The chain combines TRBV19 with TRBJ1-2, with D unclear. Germline CDR1 LNHDA, CDR2 SQIVND (reference sequence). The CDR3 has 13 amino acids. The V end was cut by 3 bases, the J end by 3 bases, with 8 bases between. CDR3 coding DNA: TGTGCCAGTAGTATTGGCGGTGACTATGGCTACACCTTC. Residues: CASSIGGDYGYTF.

This chain connects TRBV5-1 to TRBJ2-5; 9 positions agree with TRBD2. V was clipped by 0 bases and J by 0 bases; unmatched bases: 6. Germline lookup yields CDR1 SGHRS and CDR2 YFSETQ. The CDR3 length is 17 residues. CDR3: CASSLAGLASYQETQYF. CDR3 DNA: TGCGCCAGCAGCTTGGCGGGACTAGCTTCGTACCAAGAGACCCAGTACTTC.

The V gene is TRBV5-4, the J gene TRBJ2-1; 9 nucleotides line up with TRBD1. Germline CDR1 SGHNT, CDR2 YYREEE (reference sequence). The CDR3 is 18 amino acids. V was clipped by 4 bases and J by 4 bases; unmatched bases: 15. The CDR3 loop reads CASSLPEGPGTGYNEQFF. Here the CDR3 DNA reads TGTGCCAGCAGCCTACCGGAGGGGCCCGGGACAGGGTACAATGAGCAGTTCTTC.

The chain links TRBV2 to TRBJ1-5; D unclear. CDR3 length: 13 amino acids. V lost 9 bases to trimming and J lost 4 bases, with 13 bases between them. Germline lookup yields CDR1 SNHLY and CDR2 FYNNEI. The CDR3 protein is CARGPGGNQPQHF. CDR3 DNA sequence: TGTGCCAGGGGCCCAGGAGGAAATCAGCCCCAGCATTTT.

The rearrangement uses TRBV3-1 (or the pseudogene TRBV3-2) and TRBJ2-7; 14 bases are shared with TRBD2. There are 16 residues in the CDR3. In germline, CDR1 is LGHDT, CDR2 YNNKEL (reference sequence). Unmatched junction bases numbered 4, after V lost 5 bases and J lost 1 base. The chain's CDR3 is CASSGLAGGGSYEQYF. The CDR3 coding sequence is TGTGCCAGCAGCGGACTAGCGGGAGGTGGGTCCTACGAGCAGTACTTC.

CDR3 sequence (DNA): TGTGCCAGTAGTACCTCTAAGGGAGATACTGAAGCTTTCTTT. Translation gives CASSTSKGDTEAFF. The V and J genes are TRBV19 and TRBJ1-1; D not certain. The germline V and J ends were trimmed by 4 bases and 5 bases, with 14 bases remaining between them. The CDR3 contains 14 residues. Germline lookup yields CDR1 LNHDA and CDR2 SQIVND (reference sequence).

The chain joins TRBV20-1 to TRBJ2-7, with no clear D. CDR3 length equals 16 residues. V lost 3 bases and J 2 bases, leaving 20 bases between the germline ends. CDR1 is DFQATT, CDR2 SNEGSKA, per germline (reference sequence). The CDR3 is CSASAWITGQPYEQYF. In nucleotides, the CDR3 is TGCAGTGCTAGTGCCTGGATAACTGGGCAACCCTACGAGCAGTACTTC.